The rows below give T cell receptor beta chains drawn from one sample of a study of siplizumab effects on memory and regulatory T cells. Sequenced by immunoSEQ multiplex PCR; TCRdb stores in-frame clones only, minus some. Of roughly 110,000 clones in the sample, 93% were seen once. The sequenced sample was non-Treg CD4+ T cells sorted from blood. The receptors were sampled from a human donor in good health. CDR3s leave out the opening cysteine and the closing phenylalanine or tryptophan. Fields, in order: CDR3 protein, J gene, clone size, V gene. Clone size is stated in some rows and not others, as once, few, many or a class when expanded.

CDR3: AGGTGSTTNEKLF
J: TRBJ1-4
size: .
V: TRBV30

CDR3: ASSHKTGDTQY
J: TRBJ2-3
size: .
V: TRBV4-3

CDR3: ASRLRDGMWETQY
J: TRBJ2-5
size: .
V: TRBV2

CDR3: ATSGADRTYNEQF
J: TRBJ2-1
size: .
V: TRBV7-2

CDR3: ASSPRTRTDTIY
J: TRBJ1-3
size: once
V: TRBV9

CDR3: ASIFLGGVYNEQF
J: TRBJ2-1
size: .
V: TRBV11-2

CDR3: ASSLGQRNYGYT
J: TRBJ1-2
size: .
V: TRBV5-1

CDR3: ASSSDLGTAEKLF
J: TRBJ1-4
size: .
V: TRBV28

CDR3: ASSYSSQEWGSPLH
J: TRBJ1-6
size: once
V: TRBV6-5

CDR3: ASSTGPNYGYT
J: TRBJ1-2
size: .
V: TRBV6-1